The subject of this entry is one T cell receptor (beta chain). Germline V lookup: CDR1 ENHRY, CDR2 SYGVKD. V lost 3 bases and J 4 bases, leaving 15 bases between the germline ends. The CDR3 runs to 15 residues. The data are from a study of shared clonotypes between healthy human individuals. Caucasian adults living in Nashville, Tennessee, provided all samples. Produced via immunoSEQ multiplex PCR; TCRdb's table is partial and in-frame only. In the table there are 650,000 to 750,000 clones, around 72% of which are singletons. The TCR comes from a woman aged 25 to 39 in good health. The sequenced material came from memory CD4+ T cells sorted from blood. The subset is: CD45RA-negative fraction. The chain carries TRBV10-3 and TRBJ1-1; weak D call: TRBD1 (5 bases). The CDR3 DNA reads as TGTGCCATCAGTGACTCAGGGCATCCCCGCACTGAAGCTTTCTTT. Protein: CAISDSGHPRTEAFF.